The 16 T cell receptor beta chains given below trace back to one sample, sequenced in a study of cytomegalovirus exposure and HLA in healthy donors. In the PCR, 60 Vbeta and 13 Jbeta primers were used. Produced via immunoSEQ multiplex PCR; TCRdb's table is partial and in-frame only. The sample contains 150,000 or so clones, 65% to 70% of which appear only once. Sample: PBMCs. The source of these receptors is a man aged 25-40 years in good health and CMV-seropositive.

The chain has TRBV10-2 and TRBJ1-1; D is possibly TRBD1 (6 bases). The length of the CDR3 is 13 residues. V lost 6 bases, J lost 10 bases, and 18 bases lay in between. Germline V gene sequence: CDR1 WSHSY, CDR2 SAAADI. The CDR3 nucleotides are TGCGCCAGCAGCCCCGGGACACTACCCCGAGCTTTCTTT. This codes for CASSPGTLPRAFF.

With regard to this clone: A read error is likely here: a far larger clone is one base away. V gene TRBV29-1 combines with J gene TRBJ2-7, with no clear D. Germline V gene sequence: CDR1 SQVTM, CDR2 ANQGSEA. The CDR3 totals 12 residues. CDR3 sequence: CSVYSPTYVQYF. CDR3 DNA: TGCAGCGTGTACAGTCCCACCTACGTGCAGTACTTC.

A note on this clone: Within the sample, other DNA sequences also encode this same CDR3. This chain uses TRBV6-5 with TRBJ1-5; no clear D gene. The CDR3 is made up of 13 amino acids. Germline V CDR1 and CDR2: MNHEY, SVGAGI. Between the trimmed V and J ends, which lost 6 bases and 1 base, there was a span of 7 bases. CDR3 nucleotide sequence: TGTGCCAGCAGACTGATGAGCAATCAGCCCCAGCATTTT. It codes for CASRLMSNQPQHF.

The V and J genes are TRBV30 and TRBJ2-7, with 11 bases fitting TRBD2. The CDR3 runs 12 residues. Germline V gene lookup returns CDR1 GTSNPN and CDR2 SVGIG (reference sequence). CDR3 bases: TGTGCTAGCGGGAGGGTTTCCTACGAGCAGTACTTC. This translates into CASGRVSYEQYF.

CDR3 region: CASSGRQGVYEQYF. The CDR3 DNA reads as TGTGCCAGCAGCGGCCGACAGGGGGTCTACGAGCAGTACTTC. The chain couples TRBV9 to TRBJ2-7; 9 bases are shared with TRBD1. This CDR3 has 14 residues. The germline gives CDR1 SGDLS, CDR2 YYNGEE. J gave up 3 bases and V 3 bases, and 4 bases lay outside the gene matches.

The chain has TRBV6-5 and TRBJ1-6; D unresolved. V dropped 5 bases and J dropped 4 bases, with 12 bases sitting between them. The CDR3 is made up of 15 amino acids. CDR1 is MNHEY, CDR2 SVGAGI, per germline. CDR3 DNA: TGTGCCAGCAGTGGGGAGCCGGGTTATAATTCACCCCTCCACTTT. Protein sequence: CASSGEPGYNSPLHF.

The rearrangement links TRBV7-6 to TRBJ2-7, with a tentative D call TRBD1 (6 bases). The length of the CDR3 is 15 residues. From germline, CDR1 is SGHVS and CDR2 FNYEAQ. The V and J ends lost 0 bases and 0 bases respectively, with 9 bases between them. CDR3 region: CASSLAPGDSYEQYF. As DNA, the CDR3 is TGTGCCAGCAGCTTAGCTCCAGGGGACTCCTACGAGCAGTACTTC.

This sequence joins TRBV7-2 and TRBJ2-7; 9 positions agree with TRBD2. The germline CDR1 and CDR2 sequences are SGHTA and FQGNSA. V lost 2 bases, J lost 6 bases, and 17 bases stayed unmatched. This CDR3 comprises 18 residues. CDR3 DNA sequence: TGTGCCAGCAGCTTATGGATAACAGCGGGAGGACTACGGAGCGAGCAGTACTTC. Protein sequence: CASSLWITAGGLRSEQYF.

The rearrangement joins TRBV7-2 to TRBJ2-7, with 9 bases matching TRBD1. The ends lost 5 bases at V and 0 bases at J; junction bases unmatched: 8. This CDR3 is 16 amino acids long. Germline CDR1 SGHTA, CDR2 FQGNSA. CDR3 residues: CASSPGTGIFSYEQYF. CDR3 nucleotides: TGTGCCAGCAGCCCAGGGACAGGGATCTTCTCCTACGAGCAGTACTTC.

The chain has TRBV7-8 and TRBJ1-5, with 9 bases identical to TRBD1. The V and J ends lost 3 bases and 7 bases, in that order; junction bases with no gene match: 10. The CDR3 contains 16 residues. Germline V gives CDR1 SGHVS, CDR2 FQNEAQ. The CDR3 region has the DNA TGTGCCAGCAGCTTGACAGGGGGATCTTCTTTCCAGCCCCAGCATTTT. This sequence encodes CASSLTGGSSFQPQHF. Full variable domain (missing parts from reference TRBV7-8 and TRBJ1-5): GAGVSQSPRYKVAKRGQDVALRCDPISGHVSLFWYQQALGQGPEFLTYFQNEAQLDKSGLPSDRFFAERPEGSVSTLKIQRTQQEDSAVYLCASSLTGGSSFQPQHFGDGTRLSIL.

V and J are TRBV7-6 and TRBJ2-5; 8 nucleotides match TRBD2. Germline CDR1 reads SGHVS; CDR2 reads FNYEAQ. With V trimmed by 1 base and J by 3 bases, 7 bases remained unmatched. This CDR3 is 16 amino acids long. The CDR3: CASSLERPGGKETQYF. Here the CDR3 DNA reads TGTGCCAGCAGCTTAGAGAGGCCGGGGGGGAAAGAGACCCAGTACTTC.

This chain connects TRBV30 to TRBJ1-2; D perhaps matches TRBD1 (5 bases). This CDR3 contains 13 residues. The germline gives CDR1 GTSNPN, CDR2 SVGIG (reference sequence). Trimming removed 1 base from V and 7 bases from J, with 13 bases in between. Written as DNA, the CDR3 is TGTGCCTGGAGTGCGCGGGGCACGGGTGGCTACACCTTC. It specifies CAWSARGTGGYTF.

The chain joins TRBV28 to TRBJ2-2, with 8 bases aligning to TRBD1. Trimming removed 2 bases from V and 6 bases from J; junction bases left unmatched: 14. The CDR3 spans 18 residues. Germline CDR1 is MDHEN and CDR2 is SYDVKM. CDR3 loop: CASSLILGRQGSAGELFF. CDR3 sequence (DNA): TGTGCCAGCAGTTTAATTCTCGGTAGACAGGGGTCGGCCGGGGAGCTGTTTTTT. Full variable domain (remainder filled in from reference TRBV28 and TRBJ2-2): DVKVTQSSRYLVKRTGEKVFLECVQDMDHENMFWYRQDPGLGLRLIYFSYDVKMKEKGDIPEGYSVSREKKERFSLILESASTNQTSMYLCASSLILGRQGSAGELFFGEGSRLTVL.

This chain links TRBV19 with TRBJ2-7, with TRBD2 matching 10 bases. V trimming: 1 base; J trimming: 0 bases; junction bases outside the gene matches: 3. From germline, CDR1 is LNHDA and CDR2 SQIVND (reference sequence). CDR3 length: 16 amino acids. The CDR3 nucleotides are TGTGCCAGTAGTATAGGGACTAGCGGTTTCTCCTACGAGCAGTACTTC. It translates to CASSIGTSGFSYEQYF.

For this clone: This same CDR3 is encoded by further DNA sequences in the sample. The chain has TRBV9 and TRBJ2-7; 8 bases map to TRBD2. Germline V gene data show CDR1 as SGDLS and CDR2 as YYNGEE. CDR3 length: 14 residues. The junction had 5 bases not matched to a gene; V was cut back by 2 bases and J by 4 bases. DNA of the CDR3: TGTGCCAGCAGCGTGAGCGGGAGAGGTTACGAGCAGTACTTC. It codes for CASSVSGRGYEQYF.

This clone was observed once. The chain recombines TRBV28 with TRBJ2-2; D is possibly TRBD2 (5 bases). The length of the CDR3 is 15 residues. The germline V and J ends were trimmed by 6 bases and 5 bases, with 16 bases remaining between them. Germline assignment: CDR1 MDHEN and CDR2 SYDVKM. The CDR3 region is CASRGWRNWTGELFF. CDR3 nucleotide sequence: TGTGCCAGCAGGGGGTGGAGGAATTGGACCGGGGAGCTGTTTTTT.